The 15 T cell receptor beta chains given below trace back to one sample, sequenced in a study of STAT3 mutations in large granular lymphocyte leukemia. Findings of the study overall: In T-cell large granular lymphocyte leukemia, about half of patients showed multiple immunodominant subclonotypes.

Generated by immunoSEQ multiplex PCR, the TCRdb table keeps only in-frame clones and is missing some. The data include fewer than 3,000 clones; the top ten clones carry roughly 84%. The antigens of these receptors remain unknown. The specimen sequenced was PBMCs. All receptors come from a human donor with T large granular lymphocyte leukemia. The donor label of this sample is uncertain. Some clones in this sample may be carry-over from other donors' samples.

Concerning this clone: The CDR3 end shows no conserved phenylalanine or tryptophan, and so a read error is likely. The DNA is left out, because the CDR3 cannot be placed on it with certainty; the CDR3 is given as TCRdb lists it. The rearrangement joins TRBV2 to TRBJ1-5; TRBD1, the table's D call, lacks a check against the DNA. Germline V CDR1 and CDR2: SNHLY, FYNNEI. From its first to its last residue, the CDR3 has 10 amino acids. The CDR3 loop is CASRVDRNQP.

Turning to this clone: The CDR3 ends on some other residue instead of the conserved phenylalanine or tryptophan, so this is likely a read error. It is unclear where the CDR3 begins or ends on the DNA, so no DNA is shown, and the CDR3 is as TCRdb lists it. V gene TRBV7-2 combines with J gene TRBJ2-7; the table calls TRBD1, which could not be checked here. Looked up from germline, CDR1 is SGHTA and CDR2 is FQGNSA. The CDR3 is 9 amino acids long, termini counted. CDR3 amino acids: CASSITDYE.

Points on this clone: No conserved phenylalanine or tryptophan is present at the end of the CDR3, so a read error is the likely explanation. The DNA is left out, because the CDR3 cannot be placed on it with certainty; the CDR3 is given as TCRdb lists it. The chain has TRBV20-1 and TRBJ2-3; TRBD1, as called in the table, went unchecked against the DNA. CDR1 and CDR2 from the germline V gene are DFQATT and SNEGSKA (reference sequence). The CDR3 sequence runs 10 residues, both termini included. The CDR3 protein is CSAQVGGTDT.

On this clone itself: Here the CDR3 omits its conserved ending phenylalanine or tryptophan, so a read error is the likely source. Because the CDR3's place on the DNA is in doubt, the DNA is left out and the CDR3 is given as listed by TCRdb. The J gene is TRBJ1-3, the V gene TRBV18; the table's D gene call, TRBD1, was not cross checked with the DNA. The length of the CDR3 is 14 amino acids, counting both ends. Germline V CDR1 and CDR2: KGHSH, LQKENI. The CDR3 protein is CASSPLGGSDSGNT.

Concerning this clone itself: The CDR3 does not end in the conserved phenylalanine or tryptophan, so this is likely a read error. Because the CDR3's place on the DNA is in doubt, the DNA is left out and the CDR3 is given as listed by TCRdb. The chain couples TRBV20-1 to TRBJ1-2; the table calls TRBD1, which could not be checked here. Germline loops: CDR1 DFQATT, CDR2 SNEGSKA (reference sequence). Ends included, the CDR3 has 10 residues. The CDR3 region is CSARAPDYYG.

This clone is deemed medium-sized by its frequency. Without the conserved terminal phenylalanine or tryptophan, this CDR3 likely stems from a read error. The DNA is omitted, as the CDR3 cannot be located on it reliably, and the CDR3 follows TCRdb's listing. The chain combines TRBV9 with TRBJ2-5; no DNA check was done on the table's D call, TRBD1. The germline CDR1 and CDR2 sequences are SGDLS and YYNGEE. The CDR3 comprises 12 residues, both ends counted. The CDR3 here is CASSVTMGPQET.

In regard to this clone: As the CDR3 is not closed by the conserved phenylalanine or tryptophan, this likely results from a read error. The DNA is omitted, as the CDR3 cannot be located on it reliably, and the CDR3 follows TCRdb's listing. J is TRBJ1-5 and V is TRBV10-3; TRBD1 is the table's D call and was not checked against the DNA. The CDR3 totals 10 residues, both ends included. The V gene's germline CDR1 is ENHRY and CDR2 SYGVKD. CDR3 loop: CATTPGGGQP.

Turning to this clone: The CDR3 ends on some other residue instead of the conserved phenylalanine or tryptophan, so this is likely a read error. Because the CDR3's place on the DNA is in doubt, the DNA is left out and the CDR3 is given as listed by TCRdb. This chain connects TRBV19 to TRBJ2-1; the listed D gene, TRBD1, was not tested against the DNA. The length of the CDR3 is 11 amino acids, counting both ends. Germline loops: CDR1 LNHDA, CDR2 SQIVND (reference sequence). CDR3 sequence reads: CASSAYIDSNE.

This clone is called medium-sized (0.01 to 0.1%) based on its frequency. The final CDR3 position lacks the conserved phenylalanine or tryptophan, pointing to a likely read error. Because the CDR3's place on the DNA is in doubt, the DNA is left out and the CDR3 is given as listed by TCRdb. The chain has TRBV24-1 and TRBJ2-5; the table names TRBD1, a call not compared with the DNA. CDR1 and CDR2 (germline): KGHDR, SFDVKD. 11 amino acids form the CDR3, both terminal residues included. CDR3 region: CATSDPTETET.

Worth noting for this clone: Since the CDR3 does not end with the conserved phenylalanine or tryptophan, this likely comes from a read error. The DNA is omitted, as the CDR3 cannot be located on it reliably, and the CDR3 follows TCRdb's listing. The chain links TRBV7-2 to TRBJ2-5; the D segment call TRBD1 is taken from the table without a DNA check. The CDR3 totals 11 residues, both ends included. Germline lookup yields CDR1 SGHTA and CDR2 FQGNSA. CDR3 protein: CASSLGLAQET.

In the case of this clone: Lacking the conserved final phenylalanine or tryptophan, this CDR3 likely reflects a read error. The DNA is omitted, as the CDR3 cannot be located on it reliably, and the CDR3 follows TCRdb's listing. The chain couples TRBV29-1 to TRBJ2-3; TRBD2, the table's D call, was not compared with the DNA. The CDR3 is made up of 11 amino acids, end residues included. Germline V gene sequence: CDR1 SQVTM, CDR2 ANQGSEA. CDR3 loop: CSVEDRAGTDT.

As for this clone: The conserved closing phenylalanine or tryptophan is absent in this CDR3, likely reflecting a read error. Because the CDR3's place on the DNA is in doubt, the DNA is left out and the CDR3 is given as listed by TCRdb. The V gene is TRBV5-1, the J gene TRBJ1-4; the D segment call TRBD1 is taken from the table without a DNA check. The CDR3 length equals 12 residues, ends included. The germline gives CDR1 SGHRS, CDR2 YFSETQ. CDR3 residues: CASRPQTGGNEK.

Details on this clone: Likely a read error: the CDR3 ends without its conserved phenylalanine or tryptophan. It is unclear where the CDR3 begins or ends on the DNA, so no DNA is shown, and the CDR3 is as TCRdb lists it. The rearrangement links TRBV19 to TRBJ2-3; no check of the table's D call, TRBD2, against the DNA was made. A total of 11 residues make up the CDR3, ends included. Germline assignment: CDR1 LNHDA and CDR2 SQIVND (reference sequence). The chain's CDR3 is CASKAGAVTDT.

Points on this clone: The CDR3 carries no conserved terminal phenylalanine or tryptophan, so it likely arises from a read error. The DNA is left out, because the CDR3 cannot be placed on it with certainty; the CDR3 is given as TCRdb lists it. The chain links TRBV7-9 to TRBJ1-1; the table's D call, TRBD1, has no DNA check behind it. Germline V lookup: CDR1 SEHNR, CDR2 FQNEAQ (reference sequence). Counting both end residues, the CDR3 totals 11 amino acids. CDR3: CASSLNKQVYE.

This clone is deemed medium-sized (0.01 to 0.1%) by its frequency. The CDR3 end shows no conserved phenylalanine or tryptophan, and so a read error is likely. No DNA is shown, since the ends of the CDR3 on it are uncertain; the CDR3 is the one TCRdb lists. The chain joins TRBV11-3 to TRBJ2-2; TRBD1, as called in the table, went unchecked against the DNA. The CDR3 spans 12 residues, counting both ends. Germline V gives CDR1 SGHNT, CDR2 YENEEA. CDR3 residues: CASSFGRTNTGE.